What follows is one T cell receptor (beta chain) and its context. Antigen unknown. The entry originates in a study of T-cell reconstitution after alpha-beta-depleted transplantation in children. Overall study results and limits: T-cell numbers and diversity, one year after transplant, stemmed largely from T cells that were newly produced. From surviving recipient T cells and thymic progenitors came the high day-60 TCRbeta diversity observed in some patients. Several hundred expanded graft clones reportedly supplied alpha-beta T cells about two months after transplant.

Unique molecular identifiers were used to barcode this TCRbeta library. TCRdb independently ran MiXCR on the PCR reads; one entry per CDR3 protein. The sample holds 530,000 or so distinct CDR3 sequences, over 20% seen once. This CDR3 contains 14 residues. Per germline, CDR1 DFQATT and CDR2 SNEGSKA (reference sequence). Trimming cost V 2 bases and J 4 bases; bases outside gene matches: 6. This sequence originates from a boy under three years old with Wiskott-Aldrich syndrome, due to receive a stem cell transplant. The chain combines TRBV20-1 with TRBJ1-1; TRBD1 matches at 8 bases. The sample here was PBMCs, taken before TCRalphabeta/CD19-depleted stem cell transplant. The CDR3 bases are TGCAGTGCTAGACAGGGGGCGGATCGCACTGAAGCTTTCTTT. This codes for CSARQGADRTEAFF.